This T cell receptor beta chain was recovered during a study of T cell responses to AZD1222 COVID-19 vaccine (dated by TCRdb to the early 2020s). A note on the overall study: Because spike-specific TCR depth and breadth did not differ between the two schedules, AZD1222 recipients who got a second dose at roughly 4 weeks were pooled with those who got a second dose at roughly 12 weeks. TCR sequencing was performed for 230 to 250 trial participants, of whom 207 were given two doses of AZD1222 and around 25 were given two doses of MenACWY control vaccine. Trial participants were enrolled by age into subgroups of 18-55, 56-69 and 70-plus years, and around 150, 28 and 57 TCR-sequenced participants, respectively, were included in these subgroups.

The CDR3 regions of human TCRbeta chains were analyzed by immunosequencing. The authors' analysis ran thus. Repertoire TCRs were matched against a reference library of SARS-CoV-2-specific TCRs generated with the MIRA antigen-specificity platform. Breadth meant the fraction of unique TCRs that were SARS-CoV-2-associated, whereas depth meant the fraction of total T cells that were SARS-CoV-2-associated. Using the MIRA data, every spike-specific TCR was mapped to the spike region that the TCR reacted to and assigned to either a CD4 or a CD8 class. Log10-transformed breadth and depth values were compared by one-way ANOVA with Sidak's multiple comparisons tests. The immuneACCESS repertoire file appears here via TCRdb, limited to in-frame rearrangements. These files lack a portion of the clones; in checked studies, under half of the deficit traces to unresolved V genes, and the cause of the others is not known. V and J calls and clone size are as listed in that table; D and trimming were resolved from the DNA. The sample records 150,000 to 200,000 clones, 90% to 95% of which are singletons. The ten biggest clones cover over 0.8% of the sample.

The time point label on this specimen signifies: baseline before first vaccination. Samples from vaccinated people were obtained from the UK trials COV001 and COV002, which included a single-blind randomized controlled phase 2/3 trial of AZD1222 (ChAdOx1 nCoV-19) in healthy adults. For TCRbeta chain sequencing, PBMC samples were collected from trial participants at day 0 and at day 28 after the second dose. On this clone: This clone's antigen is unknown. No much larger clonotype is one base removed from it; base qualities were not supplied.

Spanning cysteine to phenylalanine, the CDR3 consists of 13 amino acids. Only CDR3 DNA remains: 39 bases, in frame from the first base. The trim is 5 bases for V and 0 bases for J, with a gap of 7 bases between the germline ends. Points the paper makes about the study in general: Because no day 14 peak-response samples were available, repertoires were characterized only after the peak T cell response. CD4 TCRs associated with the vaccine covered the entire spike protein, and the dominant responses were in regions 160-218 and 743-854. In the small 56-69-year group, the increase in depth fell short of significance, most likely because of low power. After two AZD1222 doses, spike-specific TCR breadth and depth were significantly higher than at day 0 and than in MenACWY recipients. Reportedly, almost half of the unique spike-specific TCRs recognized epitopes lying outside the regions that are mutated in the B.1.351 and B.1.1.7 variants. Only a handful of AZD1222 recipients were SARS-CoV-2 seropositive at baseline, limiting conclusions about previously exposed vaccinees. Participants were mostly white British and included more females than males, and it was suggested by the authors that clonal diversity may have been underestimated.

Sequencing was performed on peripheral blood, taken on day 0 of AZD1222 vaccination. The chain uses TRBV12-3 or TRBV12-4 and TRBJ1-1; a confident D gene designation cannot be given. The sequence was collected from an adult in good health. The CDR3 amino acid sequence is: CASSAIMNTEAFF. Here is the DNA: TGTGCCAGCAGTGCCATCATGAACACTGAAGCTTTCTTT.